This T cell receptor (beta chain) was obtained from a study of blood T cell repertoires in COVID-19. Produced via immunoSEQ multiplex PCR; TCRdb's table is partial and in-frame only. The top ten clones hold approximately 5.4% of a sample with 250,000 to 350,000 clones, 70% to 90% of them seen once. Cohort 3 recovery required two negative PCRs, clearance, or symptom resolution. Germline-derived CDR1 and CDR2 are SGHRS and YFSETQ. V was clipped by 4 bases and J by 2 bases; unmatched bases: 7. The CDR3 is 15 residues long. This chain links TRBV5-1 with TRBJ2-3; 7 bases agree with TRBD1. Sequences were obtained from PBMCs or T cells enriched from blood (not recorded which). The receptor's source is a woman between 25 and 40 years old who had recovered from COVID-19. Here the CDR3 DNA reads TGCGCCAGCAGCCGATCCGGGACAGTCACAGATACGCAGTATTTT. This codes for CASSRSGTVTDTQYF.